One T cell receptor beta chain is described in this entry. The antigen is unknown. Germline-derived CDR1 and CDR2 are MNHEY and SMNVEV (reference sequence). V was clipped by 6 bases and J by 8 bases; unmatched bases: 11. The CDR3 is made up of 14 amino acids. This sample is part of a study of vaccination effects on CD4 cells after COVID-19. The repertoire was sequenced with immunoSEQ multiplex PCR; TCRdb's copy has only in-frame clones and lacks some. The top ten clones hold about 7% of a sample with around 50,000 clones, about three quarters of them seen once. Once cultured for roughly nine days, the cells underwent separation to obtain CD4+ T cells. Each person got two doses of an mRNA SARS-CoV-2 vaccine, BNT162b2 or mRNA-1273.

The chain employs TRBV27 and TRBJ1-1; 8 positions match TRBD1. This material consisted of CD4+ T cells from PBMCs cultured without peptide, taken after COVID-19 vaccination. This TCR derives from a human donor who received a COVID-19 vaccine. In DNA form, the CDR3 reads TGTGCCAGCAGCTTAAGAATAGGACAGGGAGAAGCTTTCTTT. This encodes CASSLRIGQGEAFF.